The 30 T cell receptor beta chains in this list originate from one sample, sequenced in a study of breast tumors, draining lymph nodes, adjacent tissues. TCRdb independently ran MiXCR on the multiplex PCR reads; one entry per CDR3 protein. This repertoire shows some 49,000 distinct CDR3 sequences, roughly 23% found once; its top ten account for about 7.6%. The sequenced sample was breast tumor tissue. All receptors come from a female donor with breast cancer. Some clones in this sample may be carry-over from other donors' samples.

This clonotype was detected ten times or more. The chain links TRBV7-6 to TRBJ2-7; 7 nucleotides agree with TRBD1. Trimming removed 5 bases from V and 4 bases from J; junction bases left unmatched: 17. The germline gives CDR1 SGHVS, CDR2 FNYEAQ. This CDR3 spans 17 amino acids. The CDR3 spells CASSHPRDGTAPYEQYF. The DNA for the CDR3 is TGTGCCAGCAGCCACCCCCGGGACGGGACAGCTCCTTACGAGCAGTACTTC.

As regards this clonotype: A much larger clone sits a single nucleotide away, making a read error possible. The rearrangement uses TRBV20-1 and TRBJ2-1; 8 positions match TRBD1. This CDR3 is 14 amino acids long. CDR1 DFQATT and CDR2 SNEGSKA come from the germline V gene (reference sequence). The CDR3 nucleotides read TGCGGTGCTGACCGACAGGGGCTGAGCAATGAGCAGTTCTTC. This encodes CGADRQGLSNEQFF.

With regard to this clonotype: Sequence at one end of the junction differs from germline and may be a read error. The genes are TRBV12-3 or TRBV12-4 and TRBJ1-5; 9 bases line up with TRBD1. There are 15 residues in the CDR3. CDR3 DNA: TGTGCCAACAGTTACCGGGGGGGACAGGGACAGCCCCAGCATTTT. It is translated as CANSYRGGQGQPQHF.

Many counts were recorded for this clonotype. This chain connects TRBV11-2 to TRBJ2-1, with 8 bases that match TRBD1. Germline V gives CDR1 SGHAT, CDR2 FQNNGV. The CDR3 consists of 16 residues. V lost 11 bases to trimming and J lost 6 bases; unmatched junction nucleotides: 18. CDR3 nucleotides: TGTGCCTCTTACAGTGTAGGACAGGGAATCAGCAATGAGCAGTTCTTC. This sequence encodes CASYSVGQGISNEQFF.

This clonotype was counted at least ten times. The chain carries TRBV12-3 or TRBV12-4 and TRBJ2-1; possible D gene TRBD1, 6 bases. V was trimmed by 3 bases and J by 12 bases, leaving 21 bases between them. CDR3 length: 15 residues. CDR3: CASSFPGQLGRGQFF. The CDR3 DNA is TGTGCCAGCAGTTTCCCCGGACAGCTTGGGAGAGGGCAGTTCTTC.

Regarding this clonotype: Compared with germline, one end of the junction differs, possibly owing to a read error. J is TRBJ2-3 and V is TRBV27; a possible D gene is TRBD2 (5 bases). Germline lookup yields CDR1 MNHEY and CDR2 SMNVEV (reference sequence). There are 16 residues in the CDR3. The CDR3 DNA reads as TGTACCAGCAGTTTATCGCGAGCGGTTAGCACAGATACGCAGTATTTT. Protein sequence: CTSSLSRAVSTDTQYF.

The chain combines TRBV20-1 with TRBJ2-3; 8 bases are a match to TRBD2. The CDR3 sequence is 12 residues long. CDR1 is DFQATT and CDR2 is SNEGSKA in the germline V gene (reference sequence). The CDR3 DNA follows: TGCAGCCGGGGGGGGGGCTCAGATACGCAGTATTTT. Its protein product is CSRGGGSDTQYF.

The DNA of the CDR3 is TGTGCCAGCAGCTTATCTATAGGTGGACAGAACACTGAAGCTTTCTTT. It yields the protein CASSLSIGGQNTEAFF. V gene TRBV11-2 combines with J gene TRBJ1-1; D might be TRBD1 (5 bases). Germline CDR1 and CDR2: SGHAT and FQNNGV. The length of the CDR3 is 16 residues. Trimming shortened V by 2 bases and J by 1 base, and 14 bases separated the two germline ends.

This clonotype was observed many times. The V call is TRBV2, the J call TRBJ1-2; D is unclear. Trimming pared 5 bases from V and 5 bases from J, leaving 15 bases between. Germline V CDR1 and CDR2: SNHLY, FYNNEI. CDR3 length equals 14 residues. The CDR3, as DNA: TGTGCCAGCAGTCGTAACATACAGACATATGGCTACACCTTC. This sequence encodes CASSRNIQTYGYTF.

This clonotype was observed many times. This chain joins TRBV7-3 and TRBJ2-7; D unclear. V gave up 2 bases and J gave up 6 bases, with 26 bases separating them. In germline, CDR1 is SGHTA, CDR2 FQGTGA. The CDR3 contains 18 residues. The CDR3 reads CASSLYLNGRRPLLEQYF. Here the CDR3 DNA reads TGTGCCAGCAGCTTATATCTGAATGGTCGCCGACCGTTGCTCGAGCAGTACTTC.

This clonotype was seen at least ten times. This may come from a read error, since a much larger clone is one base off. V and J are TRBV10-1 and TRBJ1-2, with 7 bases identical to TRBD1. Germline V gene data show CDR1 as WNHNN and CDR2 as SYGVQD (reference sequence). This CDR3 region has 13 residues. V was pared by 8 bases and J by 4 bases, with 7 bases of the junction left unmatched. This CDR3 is CASFTGAGYGYTF. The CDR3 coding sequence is TGCGCCAGCTTCACAGGGGCGGGCTATGGCTACACCTTC.

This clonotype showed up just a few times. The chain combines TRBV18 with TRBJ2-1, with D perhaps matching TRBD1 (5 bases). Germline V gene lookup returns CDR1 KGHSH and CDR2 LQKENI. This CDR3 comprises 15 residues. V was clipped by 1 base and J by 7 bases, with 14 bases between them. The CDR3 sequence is CASSPLQQGRNEQFF. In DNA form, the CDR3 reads TGTGCCAGCTCACCACTTCAGCAGGGTAGGAATGAGCAGTTCTTC. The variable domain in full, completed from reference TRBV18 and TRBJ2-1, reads NAGVMQNPRHLVRRRGQEARLRCSPMKGHSHVYWYRQLPEEGLKFMVYLQKENIIDESGMPKERFSAEFPKEGPSILRIQQVVRGDSAAYFCASSPLQQGRNEQFFGPGTRLTVL.

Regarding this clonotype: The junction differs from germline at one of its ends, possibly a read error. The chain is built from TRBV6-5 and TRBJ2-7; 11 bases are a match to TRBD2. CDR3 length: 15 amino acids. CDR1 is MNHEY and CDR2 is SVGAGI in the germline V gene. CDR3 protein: CVSTPNTSGGYEQYF. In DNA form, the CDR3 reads TGTGTCAGCACTCCCAACACTAGCGGGGGCTACGAGCAGTACTTC.

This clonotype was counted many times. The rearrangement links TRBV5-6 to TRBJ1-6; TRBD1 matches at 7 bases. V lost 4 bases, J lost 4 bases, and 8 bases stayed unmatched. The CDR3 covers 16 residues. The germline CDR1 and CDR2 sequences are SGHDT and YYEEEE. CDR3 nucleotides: TGTGCCAGCAGCCCCGCAGGGGGTCTTTATAATTCACCCCTCCACTTT. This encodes CASSPAGGLYNSPLHF.

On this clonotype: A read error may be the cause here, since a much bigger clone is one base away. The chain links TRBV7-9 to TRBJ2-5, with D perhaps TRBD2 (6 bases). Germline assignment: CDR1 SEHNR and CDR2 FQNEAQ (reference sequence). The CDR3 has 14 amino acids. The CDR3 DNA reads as TGTGCCGGCAGCTTAGCGCGGGGAGAAGAGACCCAGTACTTC. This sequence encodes CAGSLARGEETQYF.

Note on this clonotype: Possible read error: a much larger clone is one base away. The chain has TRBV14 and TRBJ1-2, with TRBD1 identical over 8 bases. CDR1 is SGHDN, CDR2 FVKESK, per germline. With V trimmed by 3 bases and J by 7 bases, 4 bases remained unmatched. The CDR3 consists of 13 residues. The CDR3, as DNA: TGTGCCAGCAGCCAGGACAGGGTATCTGGCTACACCTTC. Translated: CASSQDRVSGYTF.

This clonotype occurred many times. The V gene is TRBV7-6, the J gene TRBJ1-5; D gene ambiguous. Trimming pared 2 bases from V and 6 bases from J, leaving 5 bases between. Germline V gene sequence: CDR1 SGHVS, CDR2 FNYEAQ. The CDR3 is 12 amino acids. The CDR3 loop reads CASSLWGQPQHF. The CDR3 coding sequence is TGTGCCAGCAGCTTATGGGGTCAGCCCCAGCATTTT.

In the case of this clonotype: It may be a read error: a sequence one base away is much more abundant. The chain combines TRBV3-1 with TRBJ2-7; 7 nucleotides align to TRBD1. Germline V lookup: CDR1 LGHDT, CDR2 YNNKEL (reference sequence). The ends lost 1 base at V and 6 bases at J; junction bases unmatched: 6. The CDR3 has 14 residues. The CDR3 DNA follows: TGTGCCAGCAGCCAAGCCTACAGGGGTTGCGAGCAGTACTTC. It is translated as CASSQAYRGCEQYF.

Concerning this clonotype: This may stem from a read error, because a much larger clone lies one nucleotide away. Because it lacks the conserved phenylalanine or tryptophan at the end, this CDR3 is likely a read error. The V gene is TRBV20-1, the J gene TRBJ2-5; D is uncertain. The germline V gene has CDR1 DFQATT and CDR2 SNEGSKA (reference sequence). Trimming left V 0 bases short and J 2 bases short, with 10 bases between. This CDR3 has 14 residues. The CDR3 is CSARDLARQETQYS. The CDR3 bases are TGCAGTGCTAGAGATTTGGCCAGACAAGAGACCCAGTACTCC.

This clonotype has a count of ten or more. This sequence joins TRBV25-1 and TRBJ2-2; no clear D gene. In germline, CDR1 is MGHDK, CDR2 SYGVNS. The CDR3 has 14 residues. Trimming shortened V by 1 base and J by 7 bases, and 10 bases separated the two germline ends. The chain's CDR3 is CASSESSDVGELFF. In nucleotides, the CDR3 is TGTGCCAGCAGTGAATCGTCAGACGTCGGGGAGCTGTTTTTT.

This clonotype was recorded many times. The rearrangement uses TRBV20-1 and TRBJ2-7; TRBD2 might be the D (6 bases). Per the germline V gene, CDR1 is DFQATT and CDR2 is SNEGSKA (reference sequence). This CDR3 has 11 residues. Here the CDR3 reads CSGDFFGEQYF. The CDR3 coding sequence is TGCAGCGGGGACTTCTTCGGCGAGCAGTACTTC.

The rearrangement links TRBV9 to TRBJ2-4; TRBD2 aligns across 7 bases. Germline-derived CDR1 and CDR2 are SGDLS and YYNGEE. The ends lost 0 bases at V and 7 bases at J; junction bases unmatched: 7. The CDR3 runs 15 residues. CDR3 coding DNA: TGTGCCAGCAGCGTAGTCGGCGGGAGCGGCAACATTCAGTACTTC. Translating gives CASSVVGGSGNIQYF.

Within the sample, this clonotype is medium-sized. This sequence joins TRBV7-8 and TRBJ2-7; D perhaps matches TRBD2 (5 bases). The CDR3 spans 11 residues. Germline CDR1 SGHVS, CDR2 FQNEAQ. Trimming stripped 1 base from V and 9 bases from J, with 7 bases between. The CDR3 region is CASSLGEGQYF. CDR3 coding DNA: TGTGCCAGCAGCTTAGGAGAGGGGCAGTACTTC.

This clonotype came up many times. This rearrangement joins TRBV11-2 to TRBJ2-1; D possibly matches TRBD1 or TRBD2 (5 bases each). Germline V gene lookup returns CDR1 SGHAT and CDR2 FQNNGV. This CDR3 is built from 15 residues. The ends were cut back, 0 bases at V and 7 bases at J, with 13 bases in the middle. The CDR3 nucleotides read TGTGCCAGCAGCTTAGATCCCGGGACGTTGAATGAGCAGTTCTTC. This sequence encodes CASSLDPGTLNEQFF.

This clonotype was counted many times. In nucleotides, the CDR3 is TGTGCCAGCTCACCGGGGCTAGAGGGAAAACTGTTTTTT. It encodes CASSPGLEGKLFF. V usage is TRBV18 and J usage is TRBJ1-4, with D possibly matching TRBD1 (5 bases). The CDR3 runs 13 residues. Looked up from germline, CDR1 is KGHSH and CDR2 is LQKENI. V lost 3 bases and J 10 bases, leaving 12 bases between the germline ends.

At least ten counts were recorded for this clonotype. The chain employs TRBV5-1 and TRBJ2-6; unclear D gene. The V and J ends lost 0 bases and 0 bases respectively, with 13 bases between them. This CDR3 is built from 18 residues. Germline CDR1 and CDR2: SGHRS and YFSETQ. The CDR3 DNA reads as TGCGCCAGCAGCTTGGTGCTGTACGGAAGCTCTGGGGCCAACGTCCTGACTTTC. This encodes CASSLVLYGSSGANVLTF.

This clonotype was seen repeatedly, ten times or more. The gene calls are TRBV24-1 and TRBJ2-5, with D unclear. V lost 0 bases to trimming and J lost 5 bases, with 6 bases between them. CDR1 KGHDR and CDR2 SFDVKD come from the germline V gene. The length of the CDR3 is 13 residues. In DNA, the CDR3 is TGTGCCACCAGTGATTTGAGAATGGAGACCCAGTACTTC. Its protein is CATSDLRMETQYF.

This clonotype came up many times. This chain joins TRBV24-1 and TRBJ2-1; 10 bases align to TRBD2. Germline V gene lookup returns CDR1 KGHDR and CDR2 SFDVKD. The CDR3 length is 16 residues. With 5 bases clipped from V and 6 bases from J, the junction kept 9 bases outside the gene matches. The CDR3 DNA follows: TGTGCCACCAGTGGCACTAGCGGGATCCTGTTCAATGAGCAGTTCTTC. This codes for CATSGTSGILFNEQFF.

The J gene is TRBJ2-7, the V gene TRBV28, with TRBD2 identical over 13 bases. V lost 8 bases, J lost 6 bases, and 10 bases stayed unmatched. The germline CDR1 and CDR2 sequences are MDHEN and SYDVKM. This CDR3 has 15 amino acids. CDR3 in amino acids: CASLNLGLAGTEQYF. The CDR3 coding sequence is TGTGCCAGCTTAAACCTGGGACTAGCGGGAACCGAGCAGTACTTC.

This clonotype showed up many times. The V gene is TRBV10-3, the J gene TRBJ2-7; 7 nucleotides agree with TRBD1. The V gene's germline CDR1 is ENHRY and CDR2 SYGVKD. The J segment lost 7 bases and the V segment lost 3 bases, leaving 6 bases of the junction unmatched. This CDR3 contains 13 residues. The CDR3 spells CAISDLRGQEQYF. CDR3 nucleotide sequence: TGTGCCATCAGTGACTTAAGGGGGCAAGAGCAGTACTTC.